The 17 T cell receptor beta chains given below trace back to one sample, sequenced in a study of blood T cell repertoires in COVID-19. Method: immunoSEQ multiplex PCR; TCRdb's copy keeps in-frame clones and lacks some. Of more than 95,000 clones in the sample, 60% to 80% are singletons; the top ten hold 5.5% to 7.5%. The specimen sequenced was peripheral blood. Receptors were obtained from a man older than 75 with COVID-19, enrolled during active disease.

In regard to this clone: This same CDR3 is encoded by further DNA sequences in the sample. The chain is built from TRBV18 and TRBJ2-5; D ambiguous. This CDR3 spans 13 amino acids. Trimming removed 3 bases at V and 2 bases at J, with 7 bases between. Germline V lookup: CDR1 KGHSH, CDR2 LQKENI. In DNA, the CDR3 is TGTGCCAGCTCACCGCCTAGTCAAGAGACCCAGTACTTC. It codes for CASSPPSQETQYF.

V is TRBV20-1 and J is TRBJ1-2; perhaps TRBD1 as D (5 bases). The CDR3 runs 10 residues. Germline CDR1 is DFQATT and CDR2 is SNEGSKA (reference sequence). V was trimmed by 6 bases and J by 7 bases, leaving 9 bases between them. The CDR3 protein is CSARRAGYTF. Here the CDR3 DNA reads TGCAGTGCGCGCAGGGCTGGCTACACCTTC.

The V gene is TRBV5-3, the J gene TRBJ2-1; 14 bases line up with TRBD2. TRBV5-3 is sorted into the ORF group, with uncertain function. CDR3 length: 17 amino acids. Losses at the gene ends were 0 bases for V and 10 bases for J; bases not matched to a gene: 9. CDR3 protein: CARSLGGTSGGTGEQFF. The CDR3 nucleotides read TGTGCCAGAAGCTTGGGCGGGACTAGCGGGGGCACGGGGGAGCAGTTCTTC.

This clone was found a few times. The chain employs TRBV20-1 and TRBJ2-7; 9 nucleotides align to TRBD1. This CDR3 has 14 residues. Germline V gene data show CDR1 as DFQATT and CDR2 as SNEGSKA (reference sequence). V was pared by 3 bases and J by 2 bases, with 5 bases of the junction left unmatched. In DNA, the CDR3 is TGCAGTGCTAGTTATGGGACAGGGCCCTACGAGCAGTACTTC. Its translation: CSASYGTGPYEQYF.

The chain carries TRBV6-5 and TRBJ2-7; 7 nucleotides line up with TRBD2. The ends lost 5 bases at V and 3 bases at J; junction bases unmatched: 10. This CDR3 has 15 amino acids. Germline V gene lookup returns CDR1 MNHEY and CDR2 SVGAGI. The CDR3 DNA is TGTGCCAGCAGTCCAGCGGGGACCGGGAACTACGAGCAGTACTTC. It specifies CASSPAGTGNYEQYF.

This clone has only one observation. The chain has TRBV2 and TRBJ1-5; D gene unclear. Between the trimmed V and J ends, which lost 4 bases and 3 bases, there was a span of 10 bases. The V gene's germline CDR1 is SNHLY and CDR2 FYNNEI. This CDR3 has 14 amino acids. CDR3 in amino acids: CASSGQTSNQPQHF. Here the CDR3 DNA reads TGTGCCAGCAGTGGGCAGACTTCCAATCAGCCCCAGCATTTT.

This clone has just a few counts. The rearrangement links TRBV3-1 (or the pseudogene TRBV3-2) to TRBJ2-1; D not certain. This CDR3 comprises 15 residues. Trimming removed 4 bases from V and 1 base from J, with 11 bases in between. Germline assignment: CDR1 LGHDT and CDR2 YNNKEL (reference sequence). The CDR3 sequence is CASSLSVVSYNEQFF. In DNA, the CDR3 is TGTGCCAGCAGCCTCTCGGTGGTATCCTACAATGAGCAGTTCTTC.

The rearrangement uses TRBV3-1 (or the pseudogene TRBV3-2) and TRBJ2-7; no definite D call. There are 14 residues in the CDR3. Germline V gene sequence: CDR1 LGHDT, CDR2 YNNKEL (reference sequence). V was clipped by 0 bases and J by 0 bases, with 6 bases between them. This CDR3 is CASSQDTSSYEQYF. CDR3 nucleotide sequence: TGTGCCAGCAGCCAAGATACCAGCTCCTACGAGCAGTACTTC.

The V gene is TRBV25-1, the J gene TRBJ2-3; 7 nucleotides align to TRBD1. The germline CDR1 and CDR2 sequences are MGHDK and SYGVNS. The CDR3 is 14 residues long. Unmatched junction bases numbered 4, after V lost 2 bases and J lost 5 bases. The CDR3 spells CASSEDRAKDTQYF. The CDR3 nucleotides are TGTGCCAGCAGTGAAGACAGGGCCAAAGATACGCAGTATTTT.

The V and J genes are TRBV25-1 and TRBJ1-1; D gene unclear. Germline V gives CDR1 MGHDK, CDR2 SYGVNS. V was pared by 7 bases and J by 11 bases, with 14 bases between. This CDR3 spans 11 amino acids. CDR3 in amino acids: CASTQNGKAFF. For the CDR3, the DNA is TGTGCCAGCACCCAAAACGGGAAGGCTTTCTTT.

V and J are TRBV28 and TRBJ1-5; 9 bases map to TRBD1. The CDR3 contains 18 residues. Germline V gene data show CDR1 as MDHEN and CDR2 as SYDVKM. The trim removed 7 bases at V and 2 bases at J, leaving 15 bases unmatched. Written as DNA, the CDR3 is TGTGCCAGCACCCCTGGGGACAGGGTCGGTGTAGGCAATCAGCCCCAGCATTTT. It is translated as CASTPGDRVGVGNQPQHF.

The V and J genes are TRBV7-9 and TRBJ1-1; tentative D call: TRBD1 (5 bases). Germline V gene data show CDR1 as SEHNR and CDR2 as FQNEAQ (reference sequence). The CDR3 has 14 residues. Trimming left V 5 bases short and J 1 base short, with 11 bases between. The CDR3 region has the DNA TGTGCCAGCAGCCTCGGGGGACCGAACACTGAAGCTTTCTTT. It specifies CASSLGGPNTEAFF.

This clone was seen more than once but under ten times. The V and J genes are TRBV4-2 and TRBJ2-7; a weak D match, TRBD2 (6 bases). Trimming left V 0 bases short and J 2 bases short, with 11 bases between. CDR1 is LGHNA, CDR2 YNFKEQ, per germline. This CDR3 comprises 15 residues. The CDR3 DNA follows: TGTGCCAGCAGCCAAGATCAGCTAGCGACCTACGAGCAGTACTTC. It yields the protein CASSQDQLATYEQYF.

This clone was counted between two and nine times. This sequence joins TRBV28 and TRBJ2-7, with TRBD2 identical over 16 bases. After removal of 4 bases from V and 3 bases from J, the junction contained 9 bases not matched to a gene. CDR3 size: 18 residues. Germline CDR1 reads MDHEN; CDR2 reads SYDVKM. The CDR3 region is CASSSGLAGGPLDYEQYF. CDR3 nucleotide sequence: TGTGCCAGCAGTTCGGGACTAGCGGGAGGGCCGTTAGACTACGAGCAGTACTTC.

The genes are TRBV5-1 and TRBJ1-5; D unclear. Trimming took off 4 bases at V and 0 bases at J, with 11 bases between the two ends. CDR3 length: 15 residues. The germline V gene has CDR1 SGHRS and CDR2 YFSETQ. For the CDR3, the DNA is TGCGCCAGCAGCCCGACGGGTATTAGCAATCAGCCCCAGCATTTT. Protein product: CASSPTGISNQPQHF.

This sequence joins TRBV4-2 and TRBJ2-1, with D perhaps TRBD2 (5 bases). CDR1 and CDR2 from the germline V gene are LGHNA and YNFKEQ. V was pared by 4 bases and J by 10 bases, with 20 bases between. The CDR3 loop spans 15 amino acids. Here the CDR3 DNA reads TGTGCCAGCAGCCCTCAGGTGTCCTTAGGCGGGGAGCAGTTCTTC. This translates into CASSPQVSLGGEQFF.

The chain recombines TRBV5-1 with TRBJ2-6; a possible D gene is TRBD1 (6 bases). V was clipped by 4 bases and J by 0 bases, with 14 bases between them. The CDR3 covers 17 residues. Germline-derived CDR1 and CDR2 are SGHRS and YFSETQ. The CDR3 protein is CASSIPRGGSGANVLTF. Written as DNA, the CDR3 is TGCGCCAGCAGCATCCCAAGAGGGGGCTCTGGGGCCAACGTCCTGACTTTC.